The sequence of this T cell receptor beta chain was determined in a study of shared clonotypes between healthy human individuals (dated by TCRdb to about 2020). As for the study more broadly: Three men and a couple of women, aged 18 to 49 years, made up the cohort. Per donor, three plates each were used for CD4 naive and CD4 memory, two for CD8 naive, and one for CD8 memory. To estimate repertoire size and how much clonotypes are shared between individuals, the study performed deep sequencing of blood TCR repertoires from five healthy adults. To increase sequencing depth and limit assay-specific biases, different laboratories used diverse techniques to prepare libraries and sequence TCR repertoires. Per donor, leukapheresis produced somewhere between about 0.94 and 10 billion PBMCs.

This clone was seen many times. Its antigen is currently not known. Per-nucleotide qualities are absent, and no much larger clonotype sits a single base away. The sample has other DNA sequences that encode this CDR3 too. The donors were healthy, HIV-negative adults who had no recently reported acute infections or vaccinations. Every donor was a Caucasian adult living in Nashville, Tennessee, USA. CD4+ T cells were enriched by magnetic negative selection, after which naive cells were positively selected on CD45RA and the negative fraction was taken as the memory subset. Blood was collected by leukapheresis, and PBMCs were isolated by Ficoll-Histopaque density gradient centrifugation and then cryopreserved in liquid nitrogen vapor phase. Analytical flow cytometry was used to check the purity and quantity of every magnetically sorted T cell population. Each sorted fraction had its genomic DNA isolated and then quantified by UV absorbance on a Nanodrop 2000c.

Using the deep immunoSEQ assay, multiplex PCR amplified TCR CDR3 regions from genomic DNA. Genomic DNA extracted from each cell subset was distributed evenly over all wells of several immunoSEQ 96-well plates, and each plate served as one replicate. Each replicate PCR for sorted subsets received around 200 ng genomic DNA, equal to about 30,000 T cell genomes. The purified libraries were quantified using a Qubit 3.0 fluorometer, sized with a Bioanalyzer 2100, and then quantified again using the KAPA Library Quantification kit. Every immunoSEQ 96-well plate was sequenced on a separate single-read 150-cycle Illumina NextSeq 550 flow cell. As for how the authors treated the data: Because only junctional sequences without quality scores were contained in the immunoSEQ output, filtering matching that applied to full-length reads could not be performed. To assign V/J genes and CDR3, sequences were annotated against IMGT germline references using PyIR, a Python wrapper for IgBLAST v1.9. Reads with weak V/J assignments (E-value above 1e-6), missing CDR3, stop codons, out-of-frame junctions, or ambiguous translated residues were removed. A V3J clonotype was defined by an identical inferred V gene, J gene, and CDR3 amino acid sequence. Percentage overlap between repertoires was computed as shared unique clonotypes divided by the size of the smaller repertoire. Three approaches were used to assess repertoire richness: RTK rarefaction, the Chao1 estimator, and Recon v2.1 estimates of unobserved clonotypes. Generation probabilities for all TCRbeta clonotypes obtained by the gDNA method from a handful of donors were computed using OLGA. The clones in this table, taken by TCRdb from immuneACCESS, are in-frame only. Not every clone is retained; where verified, under half of the shortfall comes from an unresolved V gene, and the cause of the rest is unknown. That table furnishes V, J and clone size, whereas the DNA furnished D and trimming. The sample contains around 980,000 clones, about 80% of them found a single time. Under 0.8% of the sample is held by the ten biggest clonotypes.

V is trimmed back by 9 bases and J by 5 bases, and the junction contains 14 bases that no gene match accounts for. The CDR3 spans 15 residues, from the cysteine through the phenylalanine. Only the CDR3 region is kept as DNA, spanning 45 bases read in frame from base 1. The germline V gene gives CDR1 as WSHSY and CDR2 as SAAADI. Overall results and qualifications from the work: Estimated clonotype richness was generally larger for naive than for memory subsets. Pairwise subsampling indicated that sequencing depth was expected to affect the degree of clonotype sharing among donors. Incomplete sequencing was indicated by rarefaction of sorted-subset datasets, despite the large sequencing depth. Sharing across a few donors was observed for roughly 5.4% of naive CD4, less than 4% of naive CD8, roughly 2.4% of memory CD4, and around 0.4% of memory CD8 clonotypes. Sampling was restricted to blood, and TCR repertoires in tissues likely differ from the TCR repertoires found in blood. Higher generation probabilities were observed for clonotypes shared by all four sorted-subset donors than for non-shared clonotypes. The small number of donors limited the genetic and exposure-history diversity represented.

Specimen: memory CD4+ T cells from PBMCs. The cell subset or site label of this sample denotes: CD45RA-negative fraction. In this chain, TRBV10-2 is recombined with TRBJ2-5, and 8 junctional nucleotides match TRBD1. This receptor was taken from a man aged 18 to 30 in good health. Some clones in this sample may be carry-over from other donors' samples. The CDR3 reads CASGDRRRGGETQYF. The DNA is TGCGCCAGTGGGGACAGGCGGAGAGGTGGGGAGACCCAGTACTTC.